The T cell receptor beta chain described here comes from a study of blood T cell repertoires in COVID-19. Study at large: The study drew acute and convalescent COVID-19 samples from the United States, Italy and Spain.

In the study's own analysis: Amplified reference gene primers provided the basis for estimating nucleated cell counts. Here immunoSEQ multiplex PCR was the method, and the copy in TCRdb shows in-frame clones only, minus some. V and J calls and clone size are those listed in that table; D and trimming were worked out from the DNA. The sample yields 250,000 to 350,000 clones, 70% to 90% seen once. The clonotype was recovered from a human donor with COVID-19, enrolled during active disease. The donor label of this sample is uncertain. Sequencing used peripheral blood.

CDR3 residues: CASSPGLAVPGNEQFF. DNA for the CDR3: TGTGCCAGCAGTCCCGGACTAGCGGTCCCCGGGAATGAGCAGTTCTTC. The chain recombines TRBV6-6 with TRBJ2-1; 10 nucleotides align to TRBD2. The CDR3 spans 16 residues. V lost 5 bases to trimming and J lost 7 bases; unmatched junction nucleotides: 11. Germline CDR1 reads MNHNY; CDR2 reads SVGAGI (reference sequence).